These 16 T cell receptor beta chains share one sample of origin, sequenced in a study of cytomegalovirus exposure and HLA in healthy donors. The PCR used 60 Vbeta and 13 Jbeta primers. TCRdb's copy holds only in-frame clones and misses some; the assay was immunoSEQ multiplex PCR. Here the sample spans fewer than 140,000 clones, roughly 82% being singletons. The sequencing sample was made of PBMCs. The receptor source for this set is a male donor in good health and CMV-seropositive.

J is TRBJ2-7 and V is TRBV7-8; a possible D gene is TRBD1 (6 bases). V was trimmed by 1 base and J by 0 bases, leaving 13 bases between them. Germline loops: CDR1 SGHVS, CDR2 FQNEAQ. The CDR3 extends over 16 amino acids. The CDR3 region is CASSLGFTGSSYEQYF. Here the CDR3 DNA reads TGTGCCAGCAGCTTAGGTTTTACAGGGAGCTCCTACGAGCAGTACTTC.

The chain joins TRBV28 to TRBJ2-7; D remains ambiguous. CDR3 length: 14 amino acids. In germline, CDR1 is MDHEN, CDR2 SYDVKM. The ends were cut back, 5 bases at V and 4 bases at J, with 15 bases in the middle. This chain's CDR3 is CASSPNLQVYEQYF. CDR3 bases: TGTGCCAGCAGTCCAAACCTCCAGGTTTACGAGCAGTACTTC.

This chain connects TRBV7-2 to TRBJ2-2; D remains unclear. Per germline, CDR1 SGHTA and CDR2 FQGNSA. This CDR3 has 16 amino acids. V shed 3 bases and J shed 1 base, with 12 bases lying between them. The CDR3 DNA is TGTGCCAGCAGCTTTATCGTCACGGTGAACACCGGGGAGCTGTTTTTT. It translates to CASSFIVTVNTGELFF.

This clone was seen once. The chain links TRBV2 to TRBJ2-7; 11 bases agree with TRBD2. This CDR3 has 15 amino acids. The V gene end was trimmed by 4 bases and the J gene end by 3 bases; junction bases not matched to a gene: 5. Germline-derived CDR1 and CDR2 are SNHLY and FYNNEI. The DNA of the CDR3 is TGTGCCAGCAGTGTTCGGCTAGCGGGGGGCTACGAGCAGTACTTC. Its protein product is CASSVRLAGGYEQYF.

This clone was detected a few times. The chain couples TRBV7-3 to TRBJ1-1; D is ambiguous. V dropped 0 bases and J dropped 4 bases, with 9 bases sitting between them. CDR3 length equals 14 residues. From germline, CDR1 is SGHTA and CDR2 FQGTGA. CDR3 sequence: CASSLTRGSTEAFF. In DNA form, the CDR3 reads TGTGCCAGCAGCTTAACGCGAGGGAGCACTGAAGCTTTCTTT.

The chain links TRBV29-1 to TRBJ2-7, with TRBD2 identical over 9 bases. Germline V gene data show CDR1 as SQVTM and CDR2 as ANQGSEA. With 4 bases clipped from V and 4 bases from J, the junction kept 11 bases outside the gene matches. The length of the CDR3 is 15 residues. In DNA form, the CDR3 reads TGCAGCGTTGGGGGTAGCGGGGGTCTTCCTTACGAGCAGTACTTC. Its protein is CSVGGSGGLPYEQYF.

V and J are TRBV10-1 and TRBJ1-5, with D perhaps matching TRBD1 (5 bases). The V gene lost 6 bases and the J gene lost 0 bases, with 18 bases spanning the gap. The CDR3 is 17 amino acids. Germline V CDR1 and CDR2: WNHNN, SYGVQD (reference sequence). CDR3 region: CASRPGLLLYSNQPQHF. In DNA, the CDR3 is TGCGCCAGCAGGCCGGGACTTCTACTTTATAGCAATCAGCCCCAGCATTTT.

This chain connects TRBV10-1 to TRBJ1-1; D possibly corresponds to TRBD1 (6 bases). Looked up from germline, CDR1 is WNHNN and CDR2 is SYGVQD (reference sequence). This CDR3 comprises 15 residues. The V and J ends lost 6 bases and 7 bases respectively, with 21 bases between them. Here the CDR3 DNA reads TGCGCCAGCAGCGCCCCGACAGGTGCCAACGGTGAAGCTTTCTTT. Translating it yields CASSAPTGANGEAFF.

The rearrangement links TRBV19 to TRBJ2-7; a possible D gene is TRBD1 (6 bases). Trimming removed 3 bases at V and 1 base at J, with 13 bases between. Germline V gene data show CDR1 as LNHDA and CDR2 as SQIVND (reference sequence). The length of the CDR3 is 15 residues. CDR3 residues: CASSISGTMSYEQYF. CDR3 bases: TGTGCCAGTAGTATCTCCGGGACAATGTCCTACGAGCAGTACTTC. The entire variable domain, with the rest obtained from reference TRBV19 and TRBJ2-7, is as follows: DGGITQSPKYLFRKEGQNVTLSCEQNLNHDAMYWYRQDPGQGLRLIYYSQIVNDFQKGDIAEGYSVSREKKESFPLTVTSAQKNPTAFYLCASSISGTMSYEQYFGPGTRLTVT.

This chain links TRBV9 with TRBJ2-5; 10 bases match TRBD1. Trimming took 3 bases from V and 1 from J; bases not matched to a gene: 9. The CDR3 runs 17 residues. The germline V gene has CDR1 SGDLS and CDR2 YYNGEE. The CDR3, as DNA: TGTGCCAGCAGCGCCTCCCGGGACAGGGGTTCCCAAGAGACCCAGTACTTC. Its translation is CASSASRDRGSQETQYF. Using reference TRBV9 and TRBJ2-5 for the parts outside the CDR3, the full variable domain is DSGVTQTPKHLITATGQRVTLRCSPRSGDLSVYWYQQSLDQGLQFLIQYYNGEERAKGNILERFSAQQFPDLHSELNLSSLELGDSALYFCASSASRDRGSQETQYFGPGTRLLVL.

The chain couples TRBV5-5 to TRBJ2-7, with D perhaps matching TRBD2 (6 bases). Germline CDR1 reads SGHKS; CDR2 reads YYEKEE (reference sequence). This CDR3 contains 13 residues. V was pared by 7 bases and J by 7 bases, with 18 bases between. The chain's CDR3 is CASGGDGPLEQYF. In DNA, the CDR3 is TGTGCCAGCGGCGGGGACGGTCCTTTGGAGCAGTACTTC.

This chain links TRBV5-1 with TRBJ1-6, with 7 bases lining up with TRBD1. Germline V lookup: CDR1 SGHRS, CDR2 YFSETQ. V shed 4 bases, J shed 6 bases, and the junction held 7 bases outside the gene matches. The CDR3 extends over 15 amino acids. Here the CDR3 DNA reads TGCGCCAGCAGCGCCCGGACAGGAGTTAATTCACCCCTCCACTTT. It encodes CASSARTGVNSPLHF. Full variable domain (outside the CDR3, taken from reference TRBV5-1 and TRBJ1-6): KAGVTQTPRYLIKTRGQQVTLSCSPISGHRSVSWYQQTPGQGLQFLFEYFSETQRNKGNFPGRFSGRQFSNSRSEMNVSTLELGDSALYLCASSARTGVNSPLHFGNGTRLTVT.

The chain carries TRBV6-5 and TRBJ1-1; a weak D match, TRBD1 (6 bases). The length of the CDR3 is 15 residues. V was trimmed by 7 bases and J by 4 bases, leaving 19 bases between them. CDR1 is MNHEY and CDR2 is SVGAGI in the germline V gene. In DNA form, the CDR3 reads TGTGCCAGCAAGGCACAGGGAATCGTTCTCACTGAAGCTTTCTTT. Amino acids: CASKAQGIVLTEAFF.

The chain's CDR3 is CASSFSSGGSYEQYF. For the CDR3, the DNA is TGTGCCAGCAGCTTCTCTAGCGGGGGCTCCTACGAGCAGTACTTC. This sequence joins TRBV5-4 and TRBJ2-7; 10 positions agree with TRBD2. V was pared by 2 bases and J by 0 bases, with 2 bases of the junction left unmatched. Germline V gene lookup returns CDR1 SGHNT and CDR2 YYREEE (reference sequence). This CDR3 is 15 amino acids long.

This chain connects TRBV6-5 to TRBJ2-2; 9 bases align to TRBD1. This CDR3 has 16 amino acids. CDR1 is MNHEY, CDR2 SVGAGI, per germline. V lost 0 bases, J lost 5 bases, and 4 bases stayed unmatched. In DNA form, the CDR3 reads TGTGCCAGCAGTTACTCCACAGGGGGCTCTACCGGGGAGCTGTTTTTT. This gives the protein CASSYSTGGSTGELFF.

DNA of the CDR3: TGTGCCAGCAGCAAGGACAGGGGGGATCAGCCCCAGCATTTT. It specifies CASSKDRGDQPQHF. The V and J genes are TRBV21-1 and TRBJ1-5; no check of the table's D call, TRBD1, against the DNA was made. TRBV21-1 is marked as a pseudogene. The CDR3 sequence is 14 residues long.